These 25 T cell receptor beta chains came from one sample sequenced in a study of T-cell reconstitution after alpha-beta-depleted transplantation in children. Using unique molecular identifiers, the investigators prepared the TCRbeta library. From the PCR reads, TCRdb called clonotypes with MiXCR, one entry per CDR3 protein. The data show around 490,000 distinct CDR3 sequences, with about 10% seen just once and 14% held by the top ten. Sequencing used PBMCs, mostly from graft donor cells, obtained 180 days after TCRalphabeta/CD19-depleted stem cell transplant. The receptors were gathered from a female patient aged 2 to 10 who had a stem cell transplant for aplastic anemia, so the T cells may come from the graft donor.

This clonotype has a handful of counts. The chain recombines TRBV7-6 with TRBJ1-5, with 7 bases matching TRBD1. This CDR3 has 15 amino acids. The V gene end was trimmed by 1 base and the J gene end by 7 bases; junction bases not matched to a gene: 7. Per germline, CDR1 SGHVS and CDR2 FNYEAQ. The CDR3 coding sequence is TGTGCCAGCAGCTTAGGGCAGGGGGAACGACAGCCCCAGCATTTT. Translated, it gives CASSLGQGERQPQHF.

This clonotype turned up a few times. The V and J genes are TRBV4-3 and TRBJ2-4; the D gene is possibly TRBD2 (6 bases). Trimming cost V 0 bases and J 4 bases, with 13 bases left between them. Germline V CDR1 and CDR2: LGHNA, YSLEER. This CDR3 comprises 16 residues. This CDR3 reads CASSQDSWLAKNIQYF. The CDR3 bases are TGCGCCAGCAGCCAAGATAGCTGGCTAGCGAAAAACATTCAGTACTTC.

This clonotype was counted only a few times. The gene calls are TRBV20-1 and TRBJ2-5, with TRBD1 as a possible D gene (5 bases). The CDR3 spans 15 residues. Germline-derived CDR1 and CDR2 are DFQATT and SNEGSKA (reference sequence). Trimming pared 0 bases from V and 5 bases from J, leaving 16 bases between. The CDR3 sequence is CSARDPISGYETQYF. CDR3 DNA sequence: TGCAGTGCTAGAGATCCGATCTCAGGGTACGAGACCCAGTACTTC.

Only a few counts were recorded for this clonotype. CDR3 sequence: CASSQDFGTGDNEQFF. The CDR3 DNA sequence: TGCGCCAGCAGCCAAGATTTCGGGACAGGGGACAATGAGCAGTTCTTC. The genes are TRBV4-3 and TRBJ2-1; 10 bases agree with TRBD1. Germline assignment: CDR1 LGHNA and CDR2 YSLEER. Trimming took 0 bases from V and 5 from J; bases not matched to a gene: 4. The CDR3 loop spans 16 amino acids.

The chain links TRBV12-5 to TRBJ2-3; perhaps TRBD1 as D (5 bases). The CDR3 has 18 amino acids. Germline assignment: CDR1 LGHNT and CDR2 FRNRAP. V was cut by 0 bases and J by 0 bases, with 16 bases left in between. The CDR3 spells CASGLVLNRQSSTDTQYF. The CDR3 nucleotides read TGTGCTAGTGGTTTGGTACTAAATCGACAGTCTAGCACAGATACGCAGTATTTT.

The chain combines TRBV7-2 with TRBJ2-5; TRBD1 matches 7 bases. The length of the CDR3 is 14 residues. With V trimmed by 5 bases and J by 0 bases, 3 bases remained unmatched. Germline lookup yields CDR1 SGHTA and CDR2 FQGNSA. DNA of the CDR3: TGTGCCAGCAGCCCTGACAGGGACCAAGAGACCCAGTACTTC. It is translated as CASSPDRDQETQYF.

The V and J genes are TRBV7-9 and TRBJ1-1; 8 nucleotides align to TRBD1. The CDR3 totals 17 residues. Germline V gives CDR1 SEHNR, CDR2 FQNEAQ (reference sequence). The J segment lost 1 base and the V segment lost 10 bases, leaving 17 bases of the junction unmatched. CDR3 bases: TGTGCCACCCAGAAACCCCTCTTGGGACAGGAGAACACTGAAGCTTTCTTT. This encodes CATQKPLLGQENTEAFF.

This clonotype is a singleton in its sample. V gene TRBV6-5 combines with J gene TRBJ2-7; 10 bases are shared with TRBD2. Germline V gene sequence: CDR1 MNHEY, CDR2 SVGAGI. Trimming removed 7 bases from V and 3 bases from J; junction bases left unmatched: 6. This CDR3 spans 14 amino acids. The CDR3 DNA is TGTGCCAGCACCCGGACTAGCGGCTTCTACGAGCAGTACTTC. This translates into CASTRTSGFYEQYF.

The V call is TRBV29-1, the J call TRBJ2-1, with D perhaps TRBD2 (6 bases). There are 13 residues in the CDR3. In germline, CDR1 is SQVTM, CDR2 ANQGSEA. V shed 3 bases and J shed 5 bases, with 11 bases lying between them. The CDR3 is CSVERGGHNEQFF. The CDR3 DNA reads as TGCAGCGTTGAGCGGGGAGGCCACAATGAGCAGTTCTTC.

This clonotype came up many times. This rearrangement joins TRBV12-3 or TRBV12-4 to TRBJ2-5; TRBD1 is a possible D gene (6 bases). The ends were cut back, 5 bases at V and 5 bases at J, with 18 bases in the middle. This CDR3 has 15 amino acids. The CDR3 spells CASSPVRSGVETQYF. CDR3 nucleotide sequence: TGTGCCAGCAGTCCCGTCCGGTCAGGGGTCGAGACCCAGTACTTC.

This chain uses TRBV5-1 with TRBJ2-7; no definite D call. This CDR3 has 14 amino acids. Trimming removed 1 base from V and 3 bases from J, with 11 bases in between. The germline V gene has CDR1 SGHRS and CDR2 YFSETQ. This chain's CDR3 is CASSLYYQSYEQYF. For the CDR3, the DNA is TGCGCCAGCAGCTTGTACTACCAGAGCTACGAGCAGTACTTC.

This clonotype was recorded at least ten times. The chain recombines TRBV27 with TRBJ1-1; 8 nucleotides align to TRBD1. This CDR3 contains 17 residues. Germline V gene data show CDR1 as MNHEY and CDR2 as SMNVEV (reference sequence). J lost 1 base, V lost 5 bases, and 12 bases had no gene match. CDR3 sequence reads: CASSLDRVGWENTEAFF. In nucleotides, the CDR3 is TGTGCCAGCAGTCTGGACAGGGTGGGTTGGGAGAACACTGAAGCTTTCTTT.

This clonotype was seen more than once but under ten times. This sequence joins TRBV3-1 and TRBJ1-1; D gene ambiguous. Trimming cost V 1 base and J 0 bases, with 12 bases left between them. This CDR3 comprises 16 residues. Germline CDR1 reads LGHDT; CDR2 reads YNNKEL (reference sequence). CDR3 in amino acids: CASSQVLGVMNTEAFF. The DNA of the CDR3 is TGTGCCAGCAGCCAAGTATTAGGAGTCATGAACACTGAAGCTTTCTTT.

CDR3 sequence reads: CASRLQGSSGNTIYF. In DNA, the CDR3 is TGTGCCAGCAGGTTACAGGGGTCCTCTGGAAACACCATATATTTT. The chain combines TRBV28 with TRBJ1-3; 7 bases are a match to TRBD1. This CDR3 comprises 15 residues. Germline CDR1 and CDR2: MDHEN and SYDVKM. J lost 0 bases, V lost 6 bases, and 5 bases had no gene match.

In its sample, this clonotype was seen many times. The J gene is TRBJ2-5, the V gene TRBV15, with D uncertain. Germline V gene lookup returns CDR1 LNHNV and CDR2 YYDKDF (reference sequence). The CDR3 consists of 13 residues. The V gene lost 5 bases and the J gene lost 5 bases, with 12 bases spanning the gap. The CDR3: CATSSQRTETQYF. The CDR3 DNA follows: TGTGCCACCAGCTCTCAGCGAACTGAGACCCAGTACTTC.

CDR3 loop: CSVWGRGNTIYF. CDR3 in DNA: TGCAGCGTTTGGGGCCGGGGGAACACCATATATTTT. The genes are TRBV29-1 and TRBJ1-3, with a tentative D call TRBD1 (5 bases). CDR3 size: 12 residues. V was clipped by 5 bases and J by 7 bases, with 12 bases between them. CDR1 is SQVTM, CDR2 ANQGSEA, per germline.

This clonotype has more than one count but fewer than ten. The chain joins TRBV18 to TRBJ1-4; D perhaps matches TRBD1 (6 bases). The CDR3 covers 19 residues. Germline V lookup: CDR1 KGHSH, CDR2 LQKENI. The germline V and J ends were trimmed by 2 bases and 8 bases, with 27 bases remaining between them. CDR3 sequence reads: CASSPTPRIEPRGGEKLFF. The CDR3 coding sequence is TGTGCCAGCTCACCAACTCCGCGAATCGAGCCCAGGGGAGGCGAAAAACTGTTTTTT. Full variable domain (outside the CDR3, taken from reference TRBV18 and TRBJ1-4): NAGVMQNPRHLVRRRGQEARLRCSPMKGHSHVYWYRQLPEEGLKFMVYLQKENIIDESGMPKERFSAEFPKEGPSILRIQQVVRGDSAAYFCASSPTPRIEPRGGEKLFFGSGTQLSVL.

This clonotype was counted only a few times. The genes are TRBV6-2 or TRBV6-3 and TRBJ2-6; the D is unclear. This CDR3 region has 15 residues. V was trimmed by 7 bases and J by 0 bases, leaving 10 bases between them. Germline loops: CDR1 MNHEY, CDR2 SVGEGT. DNA of the CDR3: TGTGCCAGCATTTCGTCGTTCTCTGGGGCCAACGTCCTGACTTTC. Protein sequence: CASISSFSGANVLTF.

This clonotype was counted a few times. CDR3 sequence: CSARETSGYTDTQYF. The CDR3, as DNA: TGCAGTGCTAGGGAGACTAGCGGATACACAGATACGCAGTATTTT. The chain carries TRBV20-1 and TRBJ2-3; 9 nucleotides line up with TRBD2. After removal of 3 bases from V and 2 bases from J, the junction contained 6 bases not matched to a gene. CDR3 length: 15 residues. Germline V CDR1 and CDR2: DFQATT, SNEGSKA (reference sequence).

This chain's CDR3 is CASSFLTNTGELFF. The CDR3 bases are TGTGCCAGCAGCTTCTTGACTAACACCGGGGAGCTGTTTTTT. This chain links TRBV7-2 with TRBJ2-2, with D uncertain. V shed 3 bases and J shed 2 bases, with 7 bases lying between them. The CDR3 sequence is 14 residues long. CDR1 is SGHTA, CDR2 FQGNSA, per germline.

This clonotype was observed a few times. This chain links TRBV12-3 or TRBV12-4 with TRBJ2-4; D tentatively reads TRBD1 or TRBD2 (5 bases each). This CDR3 spans 15 amino acids. Trimming cost V 1 base and J 0 bases, with 7 bases left between them. The CDR3 loop reads CASSLGGAAKNIQYF. CDR3 DNA: TGTGCCAGCAGTTTAGGAGGGGCAGCCAAAAACATTCAGTACTTC.

This clonotype occurred many times. The V and J genes are TRBV7-2 and TRBJ2-7; D is undetermined. This CDR3 region has 12 residues. Trimming pared 1 base from V and 4 bases from J, leaving 5 bases between. Germline CDR1 and CDR2: SGHTA and FQGNSA. The CDR3 reads CASSLDHYEQYF. As DNA, the CDR3 is TGTGCCAGCAGCTTAGACCATTACGAGCAGTACTTC.

This clonotype has at least ten counts. J is TRBJ2-5 and V is TRBV5-5; no definite D call. The CDR3 covers 13 residues. V lost 2 bases and J lost 5, with 10 bases in between. Looked up from germline, CDR1 is SGHKS and CDR2 is YYEKEE (reference sequence). The CDR3 is CASSLSPPETQYF. CDR3 sequence (DNA): TGTGCCAGCAGCTTAAGTCCTCCGGAGACCCAGTACTTC.

This clonotype was recorded many times. The chain links TRBV7-8 to TRBJ2-7, with D maybe TRBD1 (6 bases). Deletions cut 4 bases from V and 1 base from J, with 11 bases between. This CDR3 contains 14 residues. CDR1 and CDR2 from the germline V gene are SGHVS and FQNEAQ. CDR3 in DNA: TGTGCCAGCAGCTCCCAGGGGTTGTCCTACGAGCAGTACTTC. It codes for CASSSQGLSYEQYF.

The table lists this clonotype with a few counts. The chain has TRBV5-5 and TRBJ2-7; 8 bases match TRBD2. The J segment lost 1 base and the V segment lost 1 base, leaving 4 bases of the junction unmatched. Germline-derived CDR1 and CDR2 are SGHKS and YYEKEE (reference sequence). CDR3 length equals 15 residues. CDR3 in DNA: TGTGCCAGCAGCTTGCGGCGGGAGGTATCCTACGAGCAGTACGTC. Translating gives CASSLRREVSYEQYV.